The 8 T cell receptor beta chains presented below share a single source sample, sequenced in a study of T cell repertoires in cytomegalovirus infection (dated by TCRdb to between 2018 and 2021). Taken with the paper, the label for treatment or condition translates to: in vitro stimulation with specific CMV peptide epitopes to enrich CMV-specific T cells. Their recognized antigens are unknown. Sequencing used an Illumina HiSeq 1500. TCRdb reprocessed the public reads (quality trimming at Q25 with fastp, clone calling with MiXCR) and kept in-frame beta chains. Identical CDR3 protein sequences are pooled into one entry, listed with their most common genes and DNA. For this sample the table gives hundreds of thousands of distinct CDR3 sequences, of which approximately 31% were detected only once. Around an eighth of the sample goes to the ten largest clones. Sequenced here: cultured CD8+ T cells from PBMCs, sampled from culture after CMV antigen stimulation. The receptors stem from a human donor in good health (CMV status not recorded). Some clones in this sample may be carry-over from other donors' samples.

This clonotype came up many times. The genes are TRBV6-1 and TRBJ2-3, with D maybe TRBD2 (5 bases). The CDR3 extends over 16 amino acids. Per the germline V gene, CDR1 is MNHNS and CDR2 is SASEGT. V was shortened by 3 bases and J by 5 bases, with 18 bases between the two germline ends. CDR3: CASSEPREPRKDTQYF. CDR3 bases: TGTGCCAGCAGTGAGCCTCGGGAACCCCGGAAAGATACGCAGTATTTT.

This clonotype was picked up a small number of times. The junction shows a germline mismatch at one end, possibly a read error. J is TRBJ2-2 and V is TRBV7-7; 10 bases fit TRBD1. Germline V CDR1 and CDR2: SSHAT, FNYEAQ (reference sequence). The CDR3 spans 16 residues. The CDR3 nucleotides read TGTGCTAGCAGCCAAGGGACAGGGGTTGGCACCGGGGAGCTGTTTTTT. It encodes CASSQGTGVGTGELFF.

The DNA for the CDR3 is TGTGCCAGCACCTGGACAGCCGGGGAGCTGTTTTTT. As protein: CASTWTAGELFF. The chain links TRBV6-2 or TRBV6-3 to TRBJ2-2; a possible D gene is TRBD1 (6 bases). Trimming left V 7 bases short and J 6 bases short, with 9 bases between. Germline V gene lookup returns CDR1 MNHEY and CDR2 SVGEGT. CDR3 length: 12 residues.

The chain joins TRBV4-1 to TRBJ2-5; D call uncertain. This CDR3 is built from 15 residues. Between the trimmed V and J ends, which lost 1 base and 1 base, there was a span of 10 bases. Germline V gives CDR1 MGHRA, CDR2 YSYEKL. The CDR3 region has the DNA TGCGCCAGCAGCCAAGGCCGGCAGGTCCAAGAGACCCAGTACTTC. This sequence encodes CASSQGRQVQETQYF.

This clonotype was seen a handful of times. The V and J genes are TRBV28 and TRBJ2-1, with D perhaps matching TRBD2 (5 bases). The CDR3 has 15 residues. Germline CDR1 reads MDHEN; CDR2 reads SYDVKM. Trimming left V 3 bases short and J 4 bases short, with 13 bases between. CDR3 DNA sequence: TGTGCCAGCAGTTTCGGAGGTTCGTTTTACAATGAGCAGTTCTTC. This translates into CASSFGGSFYNEQFF.

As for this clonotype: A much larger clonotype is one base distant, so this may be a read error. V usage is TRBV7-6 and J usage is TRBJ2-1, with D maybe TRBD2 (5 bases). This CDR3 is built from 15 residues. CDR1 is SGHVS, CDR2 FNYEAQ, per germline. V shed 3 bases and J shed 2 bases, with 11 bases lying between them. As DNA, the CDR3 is TGTGCCAGCAGCTTGCTAGGGAGCACCTACAATGAGCAGTTCTTC. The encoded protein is CASSLLGSTYNEQFF. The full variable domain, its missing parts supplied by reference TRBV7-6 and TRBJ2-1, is GAGVSQSPRYKVTKRGQDVALRCDPISGHVSLYWYRQALGQGPEFLTYFNYEAQQDKSGLPNDRFSAERPEGSISTLTIQRTEQRDSAMYRCASSLLGSTYNEQFFGPGTRLTVL.

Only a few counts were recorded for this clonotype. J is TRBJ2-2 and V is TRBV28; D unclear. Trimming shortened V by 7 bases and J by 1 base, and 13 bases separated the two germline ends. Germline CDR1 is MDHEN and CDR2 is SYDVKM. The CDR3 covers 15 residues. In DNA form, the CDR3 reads TGTGCCAGCACCCGGACGGCTAGGAACACCGGGGAGCTGTTTTTT. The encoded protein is CASTRTARNTGELFF. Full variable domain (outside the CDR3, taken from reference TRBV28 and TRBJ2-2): DVKVTQSSRYLVKRTGEKVFLECVQDMDHENMFWYRQDPGLGLRLIYFSYDVKMKEKGDIPEGYSVSREKKERFSLILESASTNQTSMYLCASTRTARNTGELFFGEGSRLTVL.

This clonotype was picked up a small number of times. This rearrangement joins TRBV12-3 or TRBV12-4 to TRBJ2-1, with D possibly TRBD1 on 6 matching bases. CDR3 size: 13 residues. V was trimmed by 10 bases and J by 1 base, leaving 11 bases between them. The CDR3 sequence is CATTTGSYNEQFF. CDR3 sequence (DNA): TGTGCCACCACGACAGGATCCTACAATGAGCAGTTCTTC.